The subject of this entry is one TCR beta chain. This specimen comes from a study of blood T cell repertoires in COVID-19. V was clipped by 1 base and J by 5 bases, with 10 bases between them. Germline V gene sequence: CDR1 SGHRS, CDR2 YFSETQ. CDR3 length equals 14 residues. Method: immunoSEQ multiplex PCR; TCRdb's copy keeps in-frame clones and lacks some. Here the sample spans 100,000 to 150,000 clones, over 75% being singletons. Input material: peripheral blood. The chain couples TRBV5-1 to TRBJ2-4; a weak D match, TRBD1 (6 bases). This sequence was found in a young man with COVID-19, enrolled during active disease. The CDR3 loop is CASSLQGLENIQYF. The CDR3 nucleotides are TGCGCCAGCAGCTTGCAGGGGTTAGAAAACATTCAGTACTTC.